One sample yielded the 32 T cell receptor beta chains listed below, sequenced in a study of blood T cell repertoires in COVID-19. Only in-frame clones appear in the TCRdb table, and some are missing; sequencing was by immunoSEQ multiplex PCR. The table includes tens of thousands of clones, around 76% detected once. Material: peripheral blood. The receptors come from a human donor in a cohort sampled during active COVID-19.

This clone has only a few counts. CDR3 nucleotide sequence: TGCAGCGTCAGCGGGGGGGCCATCCACGAGCAGTACTTC. It specifies CSVSGGAIHEQYF. J is TRBJ2-7 and V is TRBV29-1, with 10 nucleotides matching TRBD2. Looked up from germline, CDR1 is SQVTM and CDR2 is ANQGSEA. V shed 6 bases and J 5 bases; nucleotides not matched to a gene: 7. This CDR3 region has 13 residues.

This chain connects TRBV30 to TRBJ1-5; the D gene is possibly TRBD1 (6 bases). CDR1 GTSNPN and CDR2 SVGIG come from the germline V gene (reference sequence). V was clipped by 0 bases and J by 8 bases, with 11 bases between them. CDR3 length: 13 amino acids. The chain's CDR3 is CAWSVGRGEPQHF. CDR3 coding DNA: TGTGCCTGGAGTGTAGGCAGGGGTGAGCCCCAGCATTTT.

V is TRBV5-1 and J is TRBJ2-6, with D perhaps matching TRBD1 (5 bases). Germline V gene lookup returns CDR1 SGHRS and CDR2 YFSETQ. Trimming pared 5 bases from V and 0 bases from J, leaving 12 bases between. The CDR3 is 16 residues long. The DNA for the CDR3 is TGCGCCAGCAGTTCCGACAGCATCTCTGGGGCCAACGTCCTGACTTTC. Its protein is CASSSDSISGANVLTF.

This chain uses TRBV12-3 or TRBV12-4 with TRBJ2-2; D is ambiguous. The V gene lost 3 bases and the J gene lost 4 bases, with 6 bases spanning the gap. This CDR3 contains 13 residues. The DNA for the CDR3 is TGTGCCAGCAGTTTCCCCTCCACCGGGGAGCTGTTTTTT. Translation gives CASSFPSTGELFF.

This clone was found a few times. This chain uses TRBV4-2 with TRBJ1-3, with D uncertain. Trimming removed 0 bases at V and 0 bases at J, with 6 bases between. The CDR3 runs 15 residues. Germline V gives CDR1 LGHNA, CDR2 YNFKEQ. In DNA form, the CDR3 reads TGTGCCAGCAGCCAAGACCCCAGCTCTGGAAACACCATATATTTT. This encodes CASSQDPSSGNTIYF.

This rearrangement joins TRBV5-4 to TRBJ1-4; D is perhaps TRBD1 (6 bases). Germline CDR1 and CDR2: SGHNT and YYREEE (reference sequence). The germline V and J ends were trimmed by 7 bases and 0 bases, with 10 bases remaining between them. The CDR3 extends over 14 amino acids. Here the CDR3 DNA reads TGTGCCAGCGGGGGCAGGGCAACTAATGAAAAACTGTTTTTT. It yields the protein CASGGRATNEKLFF. The full variable domain, completed using reference TRBV5-4 and TRBJ1-4, is ETGVTQSPTHLIKTRGQQVTLRCSSQSGHNTVSWYQQALGQGPQFIFQYYREEENGRGNFPPRFSGLQFPNYSSELNVNALELDDSALYLCASGGRATNEKLFFGSGTQLSVL.

The rearrangement joins TRBV7-9 to TRBJ1-1; 12 bases fit TRBD1. In germline, CDR1 is SEHNR, CDR2 FQNEAQ (reference sequence). The CDR3 is made up of 17 amino acids. V trimming: 4 bases; J trimming: 1 base; junction bases outside the gene matches: 7. The CDR3 spells CASSSRDRGRRNTEAFF. DNA for the CDR3: TGTGCCAGCAGCTCCCGGGACAGGGGGCGGCGGAACACTGAAGCTTTCTTT. The full variable domain, completed using reference TRBV7-9 and TRBJ1-1, is DTGVSQNPRHKITKRGQNVTFRCDPISEHNRLYWYRQTLGQGPEFLTYFQNEAQLEKSRLLSDRFSAERPKGSFSTLEIQRTEQGDSAMYLCASSSRDRGRRNTEAFFGQGTRLTVV.

V usage is TRBV4-3 and J usage is TRBJ1-6; 7 bases agree with TRBD1. CDR3 size: 14 residues. V lost 4 bases and J lost 7; bases outside the gene matches: 4. Germline V lookup: CDR1 LGHNA, CDR2 YSLEER. This CDR3 reads CASSPDRANSPLHF. The CDR3 coding sequence is TGCGCCAGCAGCCCCGACAGGGCAAATTCACCCCTCCACTTT.

This clone has a handful of counts. The V gene is TRBV6-2 or TRBV6-3, the J gene TRBJ1-6, with unresolved D. V lost 2 bases, J lost 10 bases, and 9 bases lay in between. Germline lookup yields CDR1 MNHEY and CDR2 SVGEGT. The CDR3 runs 13 residues. The CDR3 is CASSYGPGSPLHF. CDR3 DNA: TGTGCCAGCAGTTACGGCCCCGGGTCACCCCTCCACTTT.

This clone was seen a single time. V is TRBV30 and J is TRBJ1-2, with D possibly being TRBD1 (6 bases). Looked up from germline, CDR1 is GTSNPN and CDR2 is SVGIG (reference sequence). V was clipped by 2 bases and J by 5 bases, with 15 bases between them. This CDR3 contains 14 residues. The DNA of the CDR3 is TGTGCCTGGAGTAGGGGGGGGTCCTTTTATGGCTACACCTTC. Residues: CAWSRGGSFYGYTF.

This clone was observed a single time. This chain links TRBV3-1 (or the pseudogene TRBV3-2) with TRBJ2-7, with TRBD1 identical over 8 bases. There are 16 residues in the CDR3. Per germline, CDR1 LGHDT and CDR2 YNNKEL (reference sequence). V dropped 3 bases and J dropped 3; count of bases not matched to a gene: 10. In DNA, the CDR3 is TGTGCCAGCAGCCACTACTTGGAGACAGGGGACTACGAGCAGTACTTC. Its translation is CASSHYLETGDYEQYF.

This clone was observed a single time. The chain links TRBV10-3 to TRBJ2-1; 8 nucleotides line up with TRBD2. CDR1 is ENHRY and CDR2 is SYGVKD in the germline V gene. This CDR3 spans 18 amino acids. With 3 bases clipped from V and 0 bases from J, the junction kept 10 bases outside the gene matches. CDR3 amino acids: CAISDPSGPSSSYNEQFF. In DNA form, the CDR3 reads TGTGCCATCAGTGACCCTAGCGGGCCTTCTAGCTCCTACAATGAGCAGTTCTTC.

This chain connects TRBV10-3 to TRBJ2-7; D may be TRBD1 (6 bases). The V gene's germline CDR1 is ENHRY and CDR2 SYGVKD. There are 14 residues in the CDR3. Trimming took 6 bases from V and 5 from J, leaving 17 bases between them. The CDR3 bases are TGTGCCATCAGCACACGGCCCAGGGGACACGAGCAGTACTTC. It encodes CAISTRPRGHEQYF.

The V gene is TRBV6-5, the J gene TRBJ1-4, with TRBD1 matching over 9 bases. The CDR3 length is 15 residues. CDR1 and CDR2 from the germline V gene are MNHEY and SVGAGI. V dropped 7 bases and J dropped 5; count of bases not matched to a gene: 8. CDR3 protein: CASTLTGGQNEKLFF. The CDR3 DNA is TGTGCCAGCACCTTAACAGGGGGCCAGAATGAAAAACTGTTTTTT.

This clone has only a few counts. The V call is TRBV2, the J call TRBJ1-3, with no clear D. Trimming removed 2 bases at V and 3 bases at J, with 2 bases between. Germline V gives CDR1 SNHLY, CDR2 FYNNEI. The CDR3 consists of 12 residues. The CDR3 coding sequence is TGTGCCAGCAGTGAATATGGAAACACCATATATTTT. Its protein is CASSEYGNTIYF.

The chain has TRBV13 and TRBJ2-7; 8 bases match TRBD1. Trimming at V came to 1 base and at J to 4 bases, leaving 3 bases not matched to a gene. Germline lookup yields CDR1 PRHDT and CDR2 FYEKMQ (reference sequence). The CDR3 is 14 amino acids. Written as DNA, the CDR3 is TGTGCCAGCAGCTTAGAGACAGGGGCGTACGAGCAGTACTTC. Its translation is CASSLETGAYEQYF.

DNA for the CDR3: TGTGCCAGCAGCCCGACCGGGACATCCCGCAATCAGCCCCAGCATTTT. Its protein product is CASSPTGTSRNQPQHF. The V and J genes are TRBV5-8 and TRBJ1-5; possible D gene TRBD1, 6 bases. Germline CDR1 and CDR2: SGHTS and YDEGEE. The CDR3 runs to 16 residues. Trimming pared 4 bases from V and 2 bases from J, leaving 16 bases between.

The chain employs TRBV29-1 and TRBJ2-7; 8 bases match TRBD1. V was clipped by 6 bases and J by 4 bases; unmatched bases: 8. Germline V gene sequence: CDR1 SQVTM, CDR2 ANQGSEA. This CDR3 is 13 amino acids long. The CDR3 DNA reads as TGCAGCGTACCGAAAGGGACAGGATACGAGCAGTACTTC. This codes for CSVPKGTGYEQYF.

The chain joins TRBV28 to TRBJ2-3; a weak D match, TRBD2 (6 bases). Per the germline V gene, CDR1 is MDHEN and CDR2 is SYDVKM. The CDR3 totals 14 residues. V was cut by 6 bases and J by 7 bases, with 17 bases left in between. CDR3 DNA: TGTGCCAGCAGGGACTGGGGAGGTGGAAATACGCAGTATTTT. Protein product: CASRDWGGGNTQYF. Full variable domain (rest looked up from reference TRBV28 and TRBJ2-3): DVKVTQSSRYLVKRTGEKVFLECVQDMDHENMFWYRQDPGLGLRLIYFSYDVKMKEKGDIPEGYSVSREKKERFSLILESASTNQTSMYLCASRDWGGGNTQYFGPGTRLTVL.

This clone was detected a few times. The chain combines TRBV7-8 with TRBJ1-3; D is ambiguous. The CDR3 contains 17 residues. Germline assignment: CDR1 SGHVS and CDR2 FQNEAQ. Trimming removed 4 bases from V and 2 bases from J, with 18 bases in between. This chain's CDR3 is CASSSGPSLAPGNTIYF. The CDR3 bases are TGTGCCAGCAGCTCCGGGCCTAGCTTAGCGCCTGGAAACACCATATATTTT.

The genes are TRBV6-5 and TRBJ2-7, with no clear D. Per the germline V gene, CDR1 is MNHEY and CDR2 is SVGAGI. This CDR3 comprises 12 residues. V gave up 8 bases and J gave up 2 bases, with 10 bases separating them. The DNA for the CDR3 is TGTGCCAGCGGGCTATCCCCCTACGAGCAGTACTTC. Translated, it gives CASGLSPYEQYF.

V usage is TRBV18 and J usage is TRBJ1-5; D is possibly TRBD1 (5 bases). Germline CDR1 is KGHSH and CDR2 is LQKENI. This CDR3 contains 14 residues. V was pared by 3 bases and J by 7 bases, with 13 bases between. DNA for the CDR3: TGTGCCAGCTCACCCCAGGGAAGGGGACAGCCCCAGCATTTT. Translating gives CASSPQGRGQPQHF.

The rearrangement links TRBV7-9 to TRBJ1-1, with D hard to call. The CDR3 covers 14 residues. V was trimmed by 7 bases and J by 3 bases, leaving 15 bases between them. Germline assignment: CDR1 SEHNR and CDR2 FQNEAQ (reference sequence). CDR3 region: CASILPAVYTEAFF. CDR3 coding DNA: TGTGCCAGCATCCTCCCGGCGGTATACACTGAAGCTTTCTTT.

The chain couples TRBV6-2 or TRBV6-3 to TRBJ2-6; 7 bases are a match to TRBD1. The V and J ends lost 5 bases and 1 base, in that order; junction bases with no gene match: 5. Germline lookup yields CDR1 MNHEY and CDR2 SVGEGT. The CDR3 has 16 amino acids. The CDR3 loop is CASSRTGRSGANVLTF. The CDR3 DNA reads as TGTGCCAGCAGTAGGACAGGCAGATCTGGGGCCAACGTCCTGACTTTC.

The chain recombines TRBV7-9 with TRBJ2-3; D is unresolved. The CDR3 is 13 residues long. Germline V gene lookup returns CDR1 SEHNR and CDR2 FQNEAQ (reference sequence). Deletions cut 2 bases from V and 2 bases from J, with 5 bases between. The CDR3 DNA reads as TGTGCCAGCAGCTTATGGCCCACAGATACGCAGTATTTT. This sequence encodes CASSLWPTDTQYF.

The J gene is TRBJ2-5, the V gene TRBV5-4; 13 positions agree with TRBD2. After removal of 0 bases from V and 5 bases from J, the junction contained 1 base not matched to a gene. The CDR3 has 15 amino acids. Germline values: CDR1 SGHNT, CDR2 YYREEE (reference sequence). CDR3 nucleotide sequence: TGTGCCAGCAGCTTGGCGACTAGCGGGAGGGAGACCCAGTACTTC. It specifies CASSLATSGRETQYF.

The chain joins TRBV7-2 to TRBJ2-7, with 8 bases aligning to TRBD2. CDR1 is SGHTA, CDR2 FQGNSA, per germline. The CDR3 covers 15 residues. The V and J ends lost 2 bases and 1 base, in that order; junction bases with no gene match: 4. This CDR3 reads CASSLRAGGSYEQYF. CDR3 coding DNA: TGTGCCAGCAGCTTAAGGGCGGGAGGATCCTACGAGCAGTACTTC.

The chain carries TRBV7-8 and TRBJ2-7; D gene ambiguous. Germline V gives CDR1 SGHVS, CDR2 FQNEAQ. The germline V and J ends were trimmed by 4 bases and 0 bases, with 13 bases remaining between them. The CDR3 is 15 residues long. As DNA, the CDR3 is TGTGCCAGCAGCTCTCCCCGCGGCAGCTCCTACGAGCAGTACTTC. This gives the protein CASSSPRGSSYEQYF.

This clone has only a few counts. The chain carries TRBV19 and TRBJ1-5; D gene uncertain. CDR1 is LNHDA and CDR2 is SQIVND in the germline V gene (reference sequence). This CDR3 has 13 amino acids. The V end lost 5 bases, the J end lost 6 bases, and 11 bases lay between the germline ends. The CDR3 here is CASSYSAVQPQHF. The DNA for the CDR3 is TGTGCCAGTAGTTATAGCGCGGTTCAGCCCCAGCATTTT.

The V call is TRBV4-1, the J call TRBJ2-7; weak D call: TRBD2 (6 bases). V lost 6 bases and J 0 bases, leaving 24 bases between the germline ends. The germline CDR1 and CDR2 sequences are MGHRA and YSYEKL. This CDR3 region has 18 residues. This CDR3 reads CASRTMAGKRSYSYEQYF. In DNA form, the CDR3 reads TGCGCCAGCAGAACCATGGCGGGGAAACGATCGTACTCCTACGAGCAGTACTTC.

This chain uses TRBV10-1 with TRBJ1-4; D is unresolved. Germline V lookup: CDR1 WNHNN, CDR2 SYGVQD (reference sequence). This CDR3 spans 14 amino acids. Between the trimmed V and J ends, which lost 6 bases and 7 bases, there was a span of 15 bases. CDR3 bases: TGCGCCAGCAGCGCGGACTCGACCGGTGAAAAACTGTTTTTT. This translates into CASSADSTGEKLFF.

The rearrangement uses TRBV24-1 and TRBJ2-5, with D possibly being TRBD2 (6 bases). Looked up from germline, CDR1 is KGHDR and CDR2 is SFDVKD. V was clipped by 0 bases and J by 1 base, with 20 bases between them. There are 19 residues in the CDR3. CDR3 amino acids: CATSDLHDGGAGGQETQYF. The CDR3 DNA reads as TGTGCCACCAGTGATTTGCACGATGGAGGGGCTGGGGGCCAAGAGACCCAGTACTTC.